This T cell receptor (beta chain) was sequenced in a study of OX40 agonist ivuxolimab in advanced cancers. Concerning the study at large: Ivuxolimab, which targeted the costimulatory receptor OX40 (CD134), was an agonistic, fully human IgG2 monoclonal antibody. The monotherapy dose-escalation portion (N = 52 patients) of the phase I ivuxolimab trial is reported in the paper. Prior anti-PD-1, anti-PD-L1 or anti-CTLA-4 therapy was permitted, and checkpoint inhibitors had been received by more than 35% of dose-escalation patients. Intravenous ivuxolimab was administered to patients every 2 weeks at six dose levels: 0.01, 0.1, 0.3, 1.5, 3 and 10 mg/kg. Peripheral TCRbeta sequencing was intended to test whether TCR sequence diversity was altered and clonal T-cell expansion was caused by ivuxolimab. A male proportion of approximately 83% and a mean age of 60 years, ranging from roughly 23 to 90, were recorded for the dose-escalation cohort. Of the approximately 50 patients in dose escalation, 19 had hepatocellular carcinoma, approximately 15 had melanoma, 9 had renal cell carcinoma and 9 had head and neck cancer. Partial responses were achieved by three dose-escalation patients, of whom one had hepatocellular carcinoma and two had cutaneous melanoma.

Including cysteine and phenylalanine, the CDR3 has 13 amino acids. Just CDR3 DNA is preserved here, 39 bases in frame from base 1. Via the germline V gene, CDR1 is MDHEN and CDR2 SYDVKM. The V end loses 6 bases and the J end loses 2 bases, and a stretch of 11 bases separates them. Patients with a history of autoimmune disease or receiving systemic immunosuppression were excluded from the trial. Peripheral blood for TCR sequencing was collected from all dose cohorts at baseline, on cycle 4 day 1, and on cycle 7 day 1. Samples came from an open-label, multicenter, first-in-human phase I dose-escalation trial of ivuxolimab. Adults with locally advanced or metastatic head and neck squamous cell, hepatocellular, melanoma or renal cell carcinoma were enrolled in the trial. CD4+ and CD8+ T cells were sorted separately from peripheral blood before TCR sequencing. This clone came up a few times. No antigen is known for it. Base qualities are missing; no much larger clone stands one base away.

Genomic DNA was extracted from sorted cells for sequencing of the TCRbeta CDR3 region. TCRbeta CDR3 regions were sequenced using the immunoSEQ Assay. TCRdb provides this immuneACCESS table in a form limited to in-frame rearrangements. Some clones are lacking; in checked studies, under half of them reflect an unresolved V gene, and why the rest are absent is not known. This sample comprises over 65,000 clones, roughly 91% of them detected only once. The ten top clones hold around 2% of the sample. General findings and caveats noted by the study authors: After ivuxolimab, expanded clones were on average more numerous among CD8+ T cells than among CD4+ T cells. Low levels of normalized T-cell clonal expansion were also shown by some nonresponding patients. Clonal expansion of both CD4+ and CD8+ blood T cells was observed from baseline to week 6 at doses 0.1 to 3.0 mg/kg. Antigen specificity was not determined for the clonally expanded peripheral T cells. In the 0.1-3.0 mg/kg groups, partial responders were among the patients with the lowest normalized peripheral clonal expansion, particularly in CD8+ T cells.

Sequencing was performed on CD4+ or CD8+ T cells sorted from blood, taken in a trial of the OX40 agonist ivuxolimab. This clonotype originated in an adult with an advanced solid tumor such as melanoma, head and neck, liver or kidney cancer. The chain is made from TRBV28 and TRBJ2-7; the D gene is perhaps TRBD2, from 6 matching bases. The nucleotides read TGTGCCAGCAGGGAGGGAGGTACCTACGAGCAGTACTTC. Protein translation: CASREGGTYEQYF.